This T cell receptor beta chain derives from a study of cytomegalovirus exposure and HLA in healthy donors. The overall study: The study's early data release held roughly 91 million unique TCRs from HLA-typed donors. Study-wide results and caveats: Sequences of the TCR beta chain were said to predict the HLA-A and HLA-B alleles of most subjects accurately. A later analysis reported that several of the most significant clusters appeared to be linked to common viral pathogens, among them Epstein-Barr virus.

A remark on this clone: Its antigen remains unidentified.

A multiplex PCR was run with 60 Vbeta primers and 13 Jbeta primers. Produced via immunoSEQ multiplex PCR; TCRdb's table is partial and in-frame only. The sample includes about 200,000 clones, around 77% of them seen just once. This CDR3 comprises 14 residues. Per the germline V gene, CDR1 is SEHNR and CDR2 is FQNEAQ (reference sequence). Trimming removed 5 bases from V and 6 bases from J; junction bases left unmatched: 7. The receptor's source is a young woman in good health and CMV-seronegative. Source material: PBMCs. The chain employs TRBV7-9 and TRBJ1-5; 7 positions match TRBD1. DNA of the CDR3: TGTGCCAGCAGCCTGACAGGGAACGCTCAGCCCCAGCATTTT. This encodes CASSLTGNAQPQHF.